Shown below are 29 T cell receptor beta chains from a single sample sequenced in a study of shared clonotypes between healthy human individuals. Measured with immunoSEQ multiplex PCR; TCRdb has only the in-frame clones, and not every one. This sample has 490,000 or so clones, with about 80% found just once. Source material: PBMCs. These receptor sequences come from a woman in her thirties or forties in good health. Some clones in this sample may be carry-over from other donors' samples.

The chain links TRBV9 to TRBJ2-5; the D is unclear. Trimming pared 3 bases from V and 0 bases from J, leaving 6 bases between. Germline V gives CDR1 SGDLS, CDR2 YYNGEE. This CDR3 is built from 13 residues. CDR3 sequence (DNA): TGTGCCAGCAGCGCCCTAAACCAAGAGACCCAGTACTTC. Amino acid sequence: CASSALNQETQYF.

This clone occurred a few times. This sequence joins TRBV6-5 and TRBJ2-4; D is undetermined. The CDR3 runs to 13 residues. V gave up 7 bases and J gave up 7 bases, with 14 bases separating them. Germline CDR1 and CDR2: MNHEY and SVGAGI. In DNA form, the CDR3 reads TGTGCCAGCACTCCCGAGTTCGGGAACATTCAGTACTTC. Protein sequence: CASTPEFGNIQYF.

The chain is built from TRBV6-1 and TRBJ2-3; 10 nucleotides match TRBD2. The ends lost 6 bases at V and 4 bases at J; junction bases unmatched: 7. Germline CDR1 reads MNHNS; CDR2 reads SASEGT. The CDR3 sequence is 15 residues long. CDR3 protein: CASSPSGSGADTQYF. The CDR3 nucleotides read TGTGCCAGCAGCCCTAGCGGGAGCGGTGCAGATACGCAGTATTTT.

The V gene is TRBV7-9, the J gene TRBJ1-1, with D maybe TRBD1 (6 bases). The CDR3 has 18 residues. Between the trimmed V and J ends, which lost 2 bases and 1 base, there was a span of 20 bases. The germline V gene has CDR1 SEHNR and CDR2 FQNEAQ (reference sequence). CDR3 in amino acids: CASSLSSLRGQRNTEAFF. DNA of the CDR3: TGTGCCAGCAGCTTATCTAGTCTTCGTGGACAGCGGAACACTGAAGCTTTCTTT.

This clone was seen a handful of times. This chain links TRBV28 with TRBJ2-6; D possibly matches TRBD1 or TRBD2 (6 bases each). The CDR3 runs 21 residues. V lost 1 base and J lost 2, with 24 bases in between. Germline CDR1 is MDHEN and CDR2 is SYDVKM. The CDR3 coding sequence is TGTGCCAGCAGTTTATCGCGCTCCCATGGGGGGCTGGATGCTGGGGCCAACGTCCTGACTTTC. Translating it yields CASSLSRSHGGLDAGANVLTF. Variable domain in full (rest from reference TRBV28 and TRBJ2-6): DVKVTQSSRYLVKRTGEKVFLECVQDMDHENMFWYRQDPGLGLRLIYFSYDVKMKEKGDIPEGYSVSREKKERFSLILESASTNQTSMYLCASSLSRSHGGLDAGANVLTFGAGSRLTVL.

Only one count was recorded for this clone. The chain combines TRBV7-9 with TRBJ2-2; TRBD2 is a possible D gene (6 bases). Trimming took off 5 bases at V and 2 bases at J, with 12 bases between the two ends. The CDR3 is made up of 15 amino acids. The germline V gene has CDR1 SEHNR and CDR2 FQNEAQ (reference sequence). As DNA, the CDR3 is TGTGCCAGCAGCCCGACTAGGGACAACACCGGGGAGCTGTTTTTT. Translated: CASSPTRDNTGELFF.

The chain has TRBV7-2 and TRBJ2-2, with D possibly matching TRBD2 (5 bases). V lost 1 base, J lost 7 bases, and 22 bases lay in between. The CDR3 covers 18 residues. The germline V gene encodes CDR1 SGHTA and CDR2 FQGNSA. The CDR3 DNA follows: TGTGCCAGCAGCTTAGGCCCCGCCGGGGTAGTAAATCACGGGGAGCTGTTTTTT. Amino acids: CASSLGPAGVVNHGELFF.

The V and J genes are TRBV5-1 and TRBJ1-1; possibly TRBD1 for D (6 bases). The V gene's germline CDR1 is SGHRS and CDR2 YFSETQ. The V end was cut by 0 bases, the J end by 4 bases, with 10 bases between. The CDR3 totals 14 residues. In DNA, the CDR3 is TGCGCCAGCAGCTTGGAAGGGGGGATCACTGAAGCTTTCTTT. It translates to CASSLEGGITEAFF.

V and J are TRBV7-9 and TRBJ1-5; TRBD1 aligns across 7 bases. V shed 4 bases and J 5 bases; nucleotides not matched to a gene: 8. This CDR3 is 15 amino acids long. CDR1 is SEHNR and CDR2 is FQNEAQ in the germline V gene (reference sequence). The DNA of the CDR3 is TGTGCCAGCAGCTCACACCGGGACAGAGATCAGCCCCAGCATTTT. As protein: CASSSHRDRDQPQHF.

Regarding this clone: Given a much more abundant clone one base away, this may be a read error. The chain employs TRBV7-8 and TRBJ2-1; TRBD1 is a possible D gene (6 bases). CDR1 is SGHVS, CDR2 FQNEAQ, per germline. The CDR3 extends over 13 amino acids. DNA for the CDR3: TGTGCCAGCAGCCAGGGGCGTTACAATGAGCAGCTCTTC. It encodes CASSQGRYNEQLF.

V gene TRBV28 combines with J gene TRBJ2-2, with 9 positions matching TRBD1. CDR1 MDHEN and CDR2 SYDVKM come from the germline V gene. J gave up 8 bases and V 10 bases, and 17 bases lay outside the gene matches. The CDR3 has 16 residues. This CDR3 is CATRPPGTGMLGELFF. CDR3 DNA: TGTGCCACCAGACCTCCCGGGACAGGGATGCTGGGGGAGCTGTTTTTT.

This clone appeared a few times. The chain has TRBV19 and TRBJ1-5; 7 bases are a match to TRBD1. The CDR3 loop spans 16 amino acids. Unmatched junction bases numbered 6, after V lost 4 bases and J lost 0 bases. Germline V gene sequence: CDR1 LNHDA, CDR2 SQIVND (reference sequence). CDR3 protein: CASSNRDRYSNQPQHF. CDR3 bases: TGTGCCAGTAGTAACCGGGACAGATATAGCAATCAGCCCCAGCATTTT.

This clone occurred once. J is TRBJ2-5 and V is TRBV19, with D unclear. The V end was cut by 4 bases, the J end by 1 base, with 7 bases between. The CDR3 covers 13 residues. CDR1 is LNHDA, CDR2 SQIVND, per germline (reference sequence). CDR3 DNA sequence: TGTGCCAGTAGTACGGCCCGCCAAGAGACCCAGTACTTC. Translation: CASSTARQETQYF.

In its sample, this clone was seen once. V is TRBV29-1 and J is TRBJ2-1; 7 nucleotides match TRBD2. Germline V gene data show CDR1 as SQVTM and CDR2 as ANQGSEA. The J segment lost 4 bases and the V segment lost 3 bases, leaving 6 bases of the junction unmatched. This CDR3 has 14 amino acids. This CDR3 is CSVEERDRYNEQFF. For the CDR3, the DNA is TGCAGCGTTGAGGAGCGGGATCGGTACAATGAGCAGTTCTTC.

This clone showed up just once. The chain employs TRBV7-9 and TRBJ2-3, with TRBD2 identical over 9 bases. The germline V gene encodes CDR1 SEHNR and CDR2 FQNEAQ (reference sequence). CDR3 length: 16 amino acids. J lost 1 base, V lost 7 bases, and 9 bases had no gene match. The CDR3 sequence is CASTPSSGRGTDTQYF. For the CDR3, the DNA is TGTGCCAGCACCCCCAGTAGCGGGAGAGGCACAGATACGCAGTATTTT.

The chain joins TRBV2 to TRBJ2-2; D not resolved. Germline V gene lookup returns CDR1 SNHLY and CDR2 FYNNEI. Trimming removed 0 bases from V and 4 bases from J, with 15 bases in between. The CDR3 covers 17 residues. CDR3 in DNA: TGTGCCAGCAGTGAAGCGCTTCGGCTGCGTGGCACCGGGGAGCTGTTTTTT. This sequence encodes CASSEALRLRGTGELFF.

The V and J genes are TRBV6-5 and TRBJ2-7; 12 bases match TRBD2. The germline V gene encodes CDR1 MNHEY and CDR2 SVGAGI. The CDR3 covers 14 residues. V was pared by 7 bases and J by 5 bases, with 6 bases of the junction left unmatched. The CDR3, as DNA: TGTGCCAGCAACCGACTAGCGGGAGCCCACGAGCAGTACTTC. Amino acids: CASNRLAGAHEQYF.

A few counts support this clone. The chain links TRBV7-3 to TRBJ2-5; the D is unclear. Germline values: CDR1 SGHTA, CDR2 FQGTGA. The length of the CDR3 is 13 residues. V dropped 5 bases and J dropped 2 bases, with 9 bases sitting between them. CDR3 region: CASSPDGQETQYF. The CDR3 DNA is TGTGCCAGCAGCCCCGATGGACAAGAGACCCAGTACTTC.

The V and J genes are TRBV18 and TRBJ1-4, with 9 bases identical to TRBD1. V shed 5 bases and J 7 bases; nucleotides not matched to a gene: 11. The CDR3 contains 16 residues. The V gene's germline CDR1 is KGHSH and CDR2 LQKENI. The CDR3 reads CASSAVRTGVVEKLFF. The CDR3 region has the DNA TGTGCCAGCTCAGCAGTCCGGACAGGGGTTGTTGAAAAACTGTTTTTT.

The chain has TRBV10-3 and TRBJ1-5; the D gene is possibly TRBD1 (5 bases). Trimming stripped 7 bases from V and 5 bases from J, with 12 bases between. This CDR3 has 13 amino acids. Germline CDR1 and CDR2: ENHRY and SYGVKD. The CDR3 is CAINRDSDQPQHF. CDR3 nucleotide sequence: TGTGCCATCAACCGGGACTCAGATCAGCCCCAGCATTTT.

In regard to this clone: A far larger clone is just one base off, so this is likely a read error. The chain links TRBV11-2 to TRBJ2-2; D perhaps matches TRBD1 (6 bases). V was pared by 3 bases and J by 6 bases, with 17 bases between. Germline CDR1 and CDR2: SGHAT and FQNNGV. This CDR3 contains 16 residues. The CDR3 DNA is TGTGCCAGCAGCTTCGCACCAACAGGGTCGGCCGGGGAGCTGTTTTTT. Translation: CASSFAPTGSAGELFF.

This clone showed up just once. The chain links TRBV5-1 to TRBJ2-3, with 13 bases aligning to TRBD2. The V and J ends lost 0 bases and 3 bases, in that order; junction bases with no gene match: 1. The germline CDR1 and CDR2 sequences are SGHRS and YFSETQ. The CDR3 runs 16 residues. Here the CDR3 reads CASSLGTSGRTDTQYF. CDR3 sequence (DNA): TGCGCCAGCAGCTTGGGGACTAGCGGGAGAACAGATACGCAGTATTTT.

This clone was detected many times. The gene calls are TRBV6-1 and TRBJ1-1; the D gene is possibly TRBD1 (5 bases). The ends were cut back, 6 bases at V and 1 base at J, with 9 bases in the middle. CDR3 length: 13 amino acids. Germline loops: CDR1 MNHNS, CDR2 SASEGT. This CDR3 reads CASSAGKNTEAFF. As DNA, the CDR3 is TGTGCCAGCAGCGCAGGGAAGAACACTGAAGCTTTCTTT.

The genes are TRBV25-1 and TRBJ2-7; 8 nucleotides line up with TRBD1. This CDR3 spans 14 amino acids. V lost 3 bases, J lost 5 bases, and 6 bases stayed unmatched. Germline V gene lookup returns CDR1 MGHDK and CDR2 SYGVNS. For the CDR3, the DNA is TGTGCCAGCAGTGAGGTGGGACAGGCCCACGAGCAGTACTTC. It codes for CASSEVGQAHEQYF.

The CDR3 region is CASGAGDYGYTF. The CDR3 DNA sequence: TGTGCCAGCGGGGCCGGGGACTATGGCTACACCTTC. The rearrangement uses TRBV11-2 and TRBJ1-2; D is possibly TRBD1 (5 bases). V was trimmed by 8 bases and J by 3 bases, leaving 10 bases between them. CDR3 length equals 12 residues. The V gene's germline CDR1 is SGHAT and CDR2 FQNNGV.

This chain joins TRBV9 and TRBJ2-7; 9 bases map to TRBD2. The CDR3 is made up of 15 amino acids. CDR1 and CDR2 from the germline V gene are SGDLS and YYNGEE. Trimming took 0 bases from V and 3 from J; bases not matched to a gene: 4. The CDR3 DNA sequence: TGTGCCAGCAGCGTAGCAAGCGGGAGGATCTACGAGCAGTACTTC. It yields the protein CASSVASGRIYEQYF.

This chain links TRBV5-1 with TRBJ2-7; either TRBD1 or TRBD2 may supply D (6 bases each). CDR1 and CDR2 from the germline V gene are SGHRS and YFSETQ. The CDR3 consists of 15 residues. V was trimmed by 5 bases and J by 4 bases, leaving 19 bases between them. In DNA form, the CDR3 reads TGCGCCAGCAGTTGGGGGGCAGGGGCGACGTACGAGCAGTACTTC. Encoded protein: CASSWGAGATYEQYF.

The genes are TRBV5-1 and TRBJ1-1; perhaps TRBD1 as D (5 bases). The germline CDR1 and CDR2 sequences are SGHRS and YFSETQ. Trimming removed 6 bases from V and 4 bases from J, with 16 bases in between. CDR3 length: 14 residues. The CDR3 spells CASTYGAPSTEAFF. DNA for the CDR3: TGCGCCAGCACCTACGGGGCGCCGAGCACTGAAGCTTTCTTT.

This clone is a singleton in its sample. This sequence joins TRBV7-8 and TRBJ2-1, with D possibly being TRBD1 or TRBD2 (6 bases each). Between the trimmed V and J ends, which lost 4 bases and 9 bases, there was a span of 16 bases. Germline lookup yields CDR1 SGHVS and CDR2 FQNEAQ. The CDR3 covers 14 residues. The CDR3 loop reads CASSWAGEGGEQFF. The CDR3 coding sequence is TGTGCCAGCAGCTGGGCCGGTGAGGGGGGTGAGCAGTTCTTC.